This note documents a single T cell receptor (beta chain) sequence. This entry belongs to a study of blood T cell repertoires in COVID-19. About the study: Whether acute or convalescent, the COVID-19 samples came from the United States, Italy and Spain.

The CDR3 loop spans 15 amino acids. After removal of 4 bases from V and 1 base from J, the junction contained 5 bases not matched to a gene. Germline CDR1 SEHNR, CDR2 FQNEAQ (reference sequence). Libraries were prepared by immunoSEQ multiplex PCR; TCRdb keeps only in-frame clonotypes and omits some of them. The top ten clones hold 4.5% to 6% of a sample with 120,000 to 150,000 clones, 80% of them seen once. This chain uses TRBV7-9 with TRBJ2-3; 7 positions match TRBD2. Sequencing was done on a sample of peripheral blood. The TCR originated in a woman aged 50 to 65 with acute or convalescent COVID-19. CDR3 coding DNA: TGTGCCAGCAGCTACCTCACTAGCGGCACAGATACGCAGTATTTT. This gives the protein CASSYLTSGTDTQYF.